The rows below give T cell receptor beta chains drawn from one sample of a study of cytomegalovirus exposure and HLA in healthy donors. This table comes from immunoSEQ multiplex PCR, and its TCRdb copy is limited to in-frame clones, with some not included. The repertoire holds 55,000 to 70,000 clones, with about 91% as singletons. Sequencing used PBMCs. The source of these receptors is a young man in good health and CMV-seropositive. Each CDR3 is given with its conserved first and last residue.

cdr3_aa	cdr3_length	v_call	j_call
CASSAYEQYF	10	TRBV9	TRBJ2-7
CASSESRGDDGYTF	14	TRBV10-2	TRBJ1-2
CASSGGQGGLVGYEQYF	17	TRBV6-1	TRBJ2-7
CASSLELAYEQYF	13	TRBV5-1	TRBJ2-7
CASSPYSNQPQHF	13	TRBV28	TRBJ1-5
CASSNPDSARKETQYF	16	TRBV21-1	TRBJ2-5
CASSLGPPGTQYF	13	TRBV27	TRBJ2-5
CASSQGLGNQPQHF	14	TRBV4-1	TRBJ1-5
CASSYPNRGQETQYF	15	TRBV6-6	TRBJ2-5
CASSLAGGGPSETQYF	16	TRBV7-9	TRBJ2-5
CAWSPISGIFYEQYF	15	TRBV30	TRBJ2-7
CASSLVGQGYTF	12	TRBV7-9	TRBJ1-2
CAISERTANQPQHF	14	TRBV10-3	TRBJ1-5
CASSQGTGINEQFF	14	TRBV4-1	TRBJ2-1
CASSHSLIETQYF	13	TRBV27	TRBJ2-5
CATSRRTSGYNEQFF	15	TRBV15	TRBJ2-1
CASSIVDRVTLNEQFF	16	TRBV19	TRBJ2-1
CASSPSGSSYNEQFF	15	TRBV7-6	TRBJ2-1
CASSRSGAGETQYF	14	TRBV6-1	TRBJ2-5
CASELWANYGYTF	13	TRBV28	TRBJ1-2
CASSSEQGVGGYTF	14	TRBV28	TRBJ1-2
CASSLQTGRAREQFF	15	TRBV7-9	TRBJ2-1